This TCR beta chain originates from a study of blood T cell repertoires in COVID-19. The protocol was immunoSEQ multiplex PCR, while the TCRdb copy is restricted to in-frame clones and leaves out a portion. The sample has hundreds of thousands of clones, just under 90% seen once. The sequencing input was PBMCs or T cells enriched from blood (not recorded which). The receptor was derived from a man aged 50-60 years who had been exposed to COVID-19.

CDR3 DNA: TGTGCCAGCAGCTTAGTTTTTTTTGCCGCGGGGGGGGGAGATACGCAGTATTTT. As protein: CASSLVFFAAGGGDTQYF. The chain joins TRBV11-2 to TRBJ2-3; 9 bases map to TRBD2. J was trimmed by 5 bases and V by 1 base; bases with no gene match: 13. Per the germline V gene, CDR1 is SGHAT and CDR2 is FQNNGV. The CDR3 sequence is 18 residues long.